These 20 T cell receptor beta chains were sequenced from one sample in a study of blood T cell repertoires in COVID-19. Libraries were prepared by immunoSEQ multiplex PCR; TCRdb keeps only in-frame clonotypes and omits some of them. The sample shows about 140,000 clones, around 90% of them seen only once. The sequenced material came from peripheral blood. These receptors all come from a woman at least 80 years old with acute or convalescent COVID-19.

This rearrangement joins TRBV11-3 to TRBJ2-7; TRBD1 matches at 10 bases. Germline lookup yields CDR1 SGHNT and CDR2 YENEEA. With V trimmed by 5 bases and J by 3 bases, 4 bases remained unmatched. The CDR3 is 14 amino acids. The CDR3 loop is CASSPRDRGYEQYF. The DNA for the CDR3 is TGTGCCAGCAGCCCTCGGGACAGGGGCTACGAGCAGTACTTC.

For the CDR3, the DNA is TGTGCCAGCAGCTTAAACCGGGGCACAGATACGCAGTATTTT. It encodes CASSLNRGTDTQYF. This chain joins TRBV7-3 and TRBJ2-3; the D is unclear. Germline lookup yields CDR1 SGHTA and CDR2 FQGTGA. This CDR3 is built from 14 residues. V lost 1 base to trimming and J lost 1 base, with 6 bases between them.

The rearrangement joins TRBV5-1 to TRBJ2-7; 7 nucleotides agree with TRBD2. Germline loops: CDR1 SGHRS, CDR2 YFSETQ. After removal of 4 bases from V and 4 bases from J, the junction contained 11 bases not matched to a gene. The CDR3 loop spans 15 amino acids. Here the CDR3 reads CASSLYVGGSYEQYF. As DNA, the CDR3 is TGCGCCAGCAGCCTCTACGTGGGGGGGTCATACGAGCAGTACTTC.

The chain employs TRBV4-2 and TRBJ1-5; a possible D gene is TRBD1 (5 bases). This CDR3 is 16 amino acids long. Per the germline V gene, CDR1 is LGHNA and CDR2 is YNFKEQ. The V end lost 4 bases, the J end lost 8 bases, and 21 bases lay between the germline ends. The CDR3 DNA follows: TGTGCCAGCAGCCCCGAATTGGGGGGGATTGATGAGCCCCAGCATTTT. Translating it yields CASSPELGGIDEPQHF.

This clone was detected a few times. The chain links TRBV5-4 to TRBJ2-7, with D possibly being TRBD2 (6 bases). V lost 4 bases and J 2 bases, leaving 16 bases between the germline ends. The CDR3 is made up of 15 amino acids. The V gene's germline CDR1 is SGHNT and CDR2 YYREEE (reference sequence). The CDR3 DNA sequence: TGTGCCAGCAGCGACGGGGACTCCTCCCCCTACGAGCAGTACTTC. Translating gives CASSDGDSSPYEQYF.

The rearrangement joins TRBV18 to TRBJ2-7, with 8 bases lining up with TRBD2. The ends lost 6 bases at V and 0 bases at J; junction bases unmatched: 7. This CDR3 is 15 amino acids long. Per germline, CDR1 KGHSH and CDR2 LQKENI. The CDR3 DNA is TGTGCCAGCTCTACGGGGGGGGCCCCCTCCTACGAGCAGTACTTC. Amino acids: CASSTGGAPSYEQYF.

The CDR3 nucleotides are TGTGCCAGCAGCTTGGGTTATAATTTTGTCGGAGGTAACTATGGCTACACCTTC. This gives the protein CASSLGYNFVGGNYGYTF. The chain links TRBV5-6 to TRBJ1-2, with no clear D. V was shortened by 0 bases and J by 1 base, with 19 bases between the two germline ends. The germline V gene has CDR1 SGHDT and CDR2 YYEEEE. The CDR3 consists of 18 residues.

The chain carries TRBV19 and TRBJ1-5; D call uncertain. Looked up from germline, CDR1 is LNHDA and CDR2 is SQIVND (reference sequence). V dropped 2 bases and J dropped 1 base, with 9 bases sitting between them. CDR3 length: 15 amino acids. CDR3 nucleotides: TGTGCCAGTAGTATAACCCCGGGGAGCAATCAGCCCCAGCATTTT. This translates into CASSITPGSNQPQHF.

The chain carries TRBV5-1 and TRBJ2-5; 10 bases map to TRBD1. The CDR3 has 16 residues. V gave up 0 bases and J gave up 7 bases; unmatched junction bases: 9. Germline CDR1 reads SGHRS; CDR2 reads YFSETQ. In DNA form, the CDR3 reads TGCGCCAGCAGCTTGGTCGCTGGACAGGGGGAAGGGACCCAGTACTTC. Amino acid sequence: CASSLVAGQGEGTQYF.

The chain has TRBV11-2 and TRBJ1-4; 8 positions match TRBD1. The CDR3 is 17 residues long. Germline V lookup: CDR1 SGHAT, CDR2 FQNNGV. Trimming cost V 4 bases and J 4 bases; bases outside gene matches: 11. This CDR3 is CASSSQGQGAFNEKLFF. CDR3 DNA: TGTGCCAGCAGCTCCCAGGGCCAGGGGGCGTTTAATGAAAAACTGTTTTTT.

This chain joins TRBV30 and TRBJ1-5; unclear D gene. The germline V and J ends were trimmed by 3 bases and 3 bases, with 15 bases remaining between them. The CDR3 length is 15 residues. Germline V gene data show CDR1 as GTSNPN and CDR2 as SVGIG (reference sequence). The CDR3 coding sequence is TGTGCCTGGAGCTACCCGTTAGTCGCCAATCAGCCCCAGCATTTT. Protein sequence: CAWSYPLVANQPQHF. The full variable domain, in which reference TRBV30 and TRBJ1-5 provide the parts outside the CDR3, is SQTIHQWPATLVQPVGSPLSLECTVEGTSNPNLYWYRQAAGRGLQLLFYSVGIGQISSEVPQNLSASRPQDRQFILSSKKLLLSDSGFYLCAWSYPLVANQPQHFGDGTRLSIL.

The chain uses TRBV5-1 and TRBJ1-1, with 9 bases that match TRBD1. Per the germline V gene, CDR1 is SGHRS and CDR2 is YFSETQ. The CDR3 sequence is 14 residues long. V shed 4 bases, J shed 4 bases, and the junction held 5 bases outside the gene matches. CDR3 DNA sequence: TGCGCCAGCAGCACACAGGGGGCGAGCACTGAAGCTTTCTTT. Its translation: CASSTQGASTEAFF.

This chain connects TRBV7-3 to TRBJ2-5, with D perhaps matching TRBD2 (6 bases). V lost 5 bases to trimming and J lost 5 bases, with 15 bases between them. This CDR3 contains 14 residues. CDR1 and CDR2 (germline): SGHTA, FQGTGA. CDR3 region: CASSLGTPGETQYF. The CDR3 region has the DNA TGTGCCAGCAGCCTCGGGACTCCCGGTGAGACCCAGTACTTC.

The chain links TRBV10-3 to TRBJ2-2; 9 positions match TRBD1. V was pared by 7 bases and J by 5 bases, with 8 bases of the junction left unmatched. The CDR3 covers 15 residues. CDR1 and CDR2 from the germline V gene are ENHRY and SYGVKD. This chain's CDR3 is CAITPDRGLTGELFF. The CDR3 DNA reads TGTGCCATCACACCGGACAGGGGCCTGACCGGGGAGCTGTTTTTT.

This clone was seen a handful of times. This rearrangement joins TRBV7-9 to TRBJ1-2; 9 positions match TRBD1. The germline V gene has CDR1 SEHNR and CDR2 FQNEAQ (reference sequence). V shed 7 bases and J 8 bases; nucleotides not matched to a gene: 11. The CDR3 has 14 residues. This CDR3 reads CASNRDGTGFGYTF. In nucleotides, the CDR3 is TGTGCCAGCAACCGCGACGGGACAGGGTTCGGCTACACCTTC.

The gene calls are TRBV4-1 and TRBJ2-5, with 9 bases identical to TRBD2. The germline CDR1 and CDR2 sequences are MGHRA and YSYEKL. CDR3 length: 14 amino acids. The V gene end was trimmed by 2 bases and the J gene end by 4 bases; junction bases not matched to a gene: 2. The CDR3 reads CASSQPSGVETQYF. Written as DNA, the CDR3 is TGCGCCAGCAGCCAACCTAGCGGGGTAGAGACCCAGTACTTC.

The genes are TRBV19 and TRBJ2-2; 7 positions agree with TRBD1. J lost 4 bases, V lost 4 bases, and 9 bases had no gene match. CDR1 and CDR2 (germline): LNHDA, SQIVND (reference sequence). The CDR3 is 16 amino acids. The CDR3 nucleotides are TGTGCCAGTAGTACTGACGACAGGGTTAGCACCGGGGAGCTGTTTTTT. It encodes CASSTDDRVSTGELFF.

CDR3 bases: TGCGCCAGCAGCTTGAGTCGTGTAGAGGTAGAAGCTTTCTTT. It specifies CASSLSRVEVEAFF. The rearrangement joins TRBV5-1 to TRBJ1-1; D unresolved. Germline V gene lookup returns CDR1 SGHRS and CDR2 YFSETQ. The CDR3 consists of 14 residues. V lost 1 base, J lost 8 bases, and 15 bases lay in between. Complete variable domain (other parts from reference TRBV5-1 and TRBJ1-1): KAGVTQTPRYLIKTRGQQVTLSCSPISGHRSVSWYQQTPGQGLQFLFEYFSETQRNKGNFPGRFSGRQFSNSRSEMNVSTLELGDSALYLCASSLSRVEVEAFFGQGTRLTVV.

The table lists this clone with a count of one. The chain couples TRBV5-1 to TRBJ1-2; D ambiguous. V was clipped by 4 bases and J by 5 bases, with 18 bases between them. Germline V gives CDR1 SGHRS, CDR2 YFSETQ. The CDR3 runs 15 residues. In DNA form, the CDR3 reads TGCGCCAGCAGCCCCCCCGCGGGCCTCGATTATGGCTACACCTTC. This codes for CASSPPAGLDYGYTF.

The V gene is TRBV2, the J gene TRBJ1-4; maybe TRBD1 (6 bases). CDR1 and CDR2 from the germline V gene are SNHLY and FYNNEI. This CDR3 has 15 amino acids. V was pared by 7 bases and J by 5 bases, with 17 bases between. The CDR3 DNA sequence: TGTGCCAGCACAATAGCAGGGGTTCGAAATGAAAAACTGTTTTTT. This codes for CASTIAGVRNEKLFF. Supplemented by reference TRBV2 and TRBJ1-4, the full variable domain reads EPEVTQTPSHQVTQMGQEVILRCVPISNHLYFYWYRQILGQKVEFLVSFYNNEISEKSEIFDDQFSVERPDGSNFTLKIRSTKLEDSAMYFCASTIAGVRNEKLFFGSGTQLSVL.